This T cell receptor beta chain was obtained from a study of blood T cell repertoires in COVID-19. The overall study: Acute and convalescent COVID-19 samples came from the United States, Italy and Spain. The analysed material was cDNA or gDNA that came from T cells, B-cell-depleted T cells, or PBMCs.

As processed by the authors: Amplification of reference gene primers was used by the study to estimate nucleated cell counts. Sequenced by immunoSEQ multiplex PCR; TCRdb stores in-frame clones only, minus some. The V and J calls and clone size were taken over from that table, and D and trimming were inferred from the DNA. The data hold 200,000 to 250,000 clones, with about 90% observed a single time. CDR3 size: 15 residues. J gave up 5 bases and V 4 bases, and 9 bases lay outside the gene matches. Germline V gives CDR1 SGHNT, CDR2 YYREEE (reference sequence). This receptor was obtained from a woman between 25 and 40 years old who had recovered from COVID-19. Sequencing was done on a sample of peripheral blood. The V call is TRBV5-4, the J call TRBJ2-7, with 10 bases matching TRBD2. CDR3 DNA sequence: TGTGCCAGCAGCCGACCTAGCGGGGGTCCCAACGAGCAGTACTTC. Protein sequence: CASSRPSGGPNEQYF. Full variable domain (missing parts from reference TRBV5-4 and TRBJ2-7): ETGVTQSPTHLIKTRGQQVTLRCSSQSGHNTVSWYQQALGQGPQFIFQYYREEENGRGNFPPRFSGLQFPNYSSELNVNALELDDSALYLCASSRPSGGPNEQYFGPGTRLTVT.